This paragraph reports one T cell receptor beta chain. The antigen is undetermined. The CDR3 runs to 15 residues. The V and J ends lost 0 bases and 5 bases respectively, with 13 bases between them. Germline lookup yields CDR1 SGHRS and CDR2 YFSETQ. One entry per CDR3 protein results from TCRdb running MiXCR on the 5' RACE reads. The data hold about 700,000 distinct CDR3 sequences, with approximately 9% observed a single time. The data belong to a study of identical twins. General study findings and limits: The same donors were not followed; conclusions instead depended on cross-sectional statistical analysis.

The same specimen was also included in a second study, on yellow fever vaccine responses in identical twins. That work states: It has been reported that, in twins, the vaccine T cell response seemed partly convergent and partly personalized.

The sequence came from a woman between 18 and 29 years old in good health. The rearrangement joins TRBV5-1 to TRBJ2-3; D might be TRBD1 (6 bases). Sequences were obtained from PBMCs. The CDR3, as DNA: TGCGCCAGCAGCTTGGCCCCAGGGGTCAGAGATACGCAGTATTTT. Its translation is CASSLAPGVRDTQYF.